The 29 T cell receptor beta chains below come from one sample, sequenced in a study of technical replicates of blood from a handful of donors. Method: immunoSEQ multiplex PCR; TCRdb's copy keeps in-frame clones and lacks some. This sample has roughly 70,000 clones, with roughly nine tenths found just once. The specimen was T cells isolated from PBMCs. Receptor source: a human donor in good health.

This CDR3 reads CASSREGGLAGNEQYF. The CDR3 region has the DNA TGTGCCAGCAGCAGAGAAGGTGGACTAGCGGGAAACGAGCAGTACTTC. The V gene is TRBV7-2, the J gene TRBJ2-7, with TRBD2 identical over 12 bases. With 5 bases clipped from V and 5 bases from J, the junction kept 10 bases outside the gene matches. CDR3 length equals 16 residues. The germline V gene has CDR1 SGHTA and CDR2 FQGNSA. The whole variable domain, filled in from reference TRBV7-2 and TRBJ2-7, reads GAGVSQSPSNKVTEKGKDVELRCDPISGHTALYWYRQSLGQGLEFLIYFQGNSAPDKSGLPSDRFSAERTGGSVSTLTIQRTQQEDSAVYLCASSREGGLAGNEQYFGPGTRLTVT.

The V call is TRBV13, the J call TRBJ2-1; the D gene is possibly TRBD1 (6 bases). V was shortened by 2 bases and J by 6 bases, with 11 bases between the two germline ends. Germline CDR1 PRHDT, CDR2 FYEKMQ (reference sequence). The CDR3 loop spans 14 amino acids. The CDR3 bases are TGTGCCAGCAGCTTAAGCAGGGGTGGCAATGAGCAGTTCTTC. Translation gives CASSLSRGGNEQFF.

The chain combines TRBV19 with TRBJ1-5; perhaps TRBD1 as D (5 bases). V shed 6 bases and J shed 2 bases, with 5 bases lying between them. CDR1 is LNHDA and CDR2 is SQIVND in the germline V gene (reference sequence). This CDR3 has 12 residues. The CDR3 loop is CASRQGNQPQHF. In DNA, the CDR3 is TGTGCCAGTAGACAGGGCAATCAGCCCCAGCATTTT.

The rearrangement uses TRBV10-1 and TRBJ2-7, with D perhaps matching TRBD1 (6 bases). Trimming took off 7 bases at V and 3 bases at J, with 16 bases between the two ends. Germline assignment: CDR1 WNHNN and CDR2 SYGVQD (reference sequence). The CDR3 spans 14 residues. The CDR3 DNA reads TGCGCCAGCAATACGGGACACCACTTCTACGAGCAGTACTTC. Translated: CASNTGHHFYEQYF.

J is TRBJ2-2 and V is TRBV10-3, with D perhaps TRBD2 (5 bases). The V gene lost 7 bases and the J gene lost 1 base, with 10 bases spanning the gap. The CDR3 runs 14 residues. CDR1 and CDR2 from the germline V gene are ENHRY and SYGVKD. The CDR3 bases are TGTGCCATCACCCAGGCGGGGAACACCGGGGAGCTGTTTTTT. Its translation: CAITQAGNTGELFF.

The CDR3 spells CASSKVAGSYEQYF. CDR3 DNA: TGTGCCAGTAGTAAGGTAGCGGGTTCCTACGAGCAGTACTTC. This sequence joins TRBV19 and TRBJ2-7; 7 bases line up with TRBD2. V shed 4 bases and J 1 base; nucleotides not matched to a gene: 4. The CDR3 spans 14 residues. Germline assignment: CDR1 LNHDA and CDR2 SQIVND (reference sequence). Variable domain in full (rest from reference TRBV19 and TRBJ2-7): DGGITQSPKYLFRKEGQNVTLSCEQNLNHDAMYWYRQDPGQGLRLIYYSQIVNDFQKGDIAEGYSVSREKKESFPLTVTSAQKNPTAFYLCASSKVAGSYEQYFGPGTRLTVT.

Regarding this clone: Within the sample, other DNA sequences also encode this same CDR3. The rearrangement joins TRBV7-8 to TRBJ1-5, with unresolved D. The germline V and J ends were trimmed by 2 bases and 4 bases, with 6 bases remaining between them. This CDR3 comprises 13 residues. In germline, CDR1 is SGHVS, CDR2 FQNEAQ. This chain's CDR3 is CASSLRGNQPQHF. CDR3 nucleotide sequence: TGTGCCAGCAGCTTACGGGGAAATCAGCCCCAGCATTTT.

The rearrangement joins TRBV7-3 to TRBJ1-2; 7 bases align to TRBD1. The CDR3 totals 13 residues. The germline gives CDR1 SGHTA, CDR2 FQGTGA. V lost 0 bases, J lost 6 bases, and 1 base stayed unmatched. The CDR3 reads CASSLTGGNGYTF. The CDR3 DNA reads TGTGCCAGCAGCTTAACAGGGGGCAATGGCTACACCTTC. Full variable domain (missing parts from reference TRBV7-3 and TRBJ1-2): GAGVSQTPSNKVTEKGKYVELRCDPISGHTALYWYRQSLGQGPEFLIYFQGTGAADDSGLPNDRFFAVRPEGSVSTLKIQRTERGDSAVYLCASSLTGGNGYTFGSGTRLTVV.

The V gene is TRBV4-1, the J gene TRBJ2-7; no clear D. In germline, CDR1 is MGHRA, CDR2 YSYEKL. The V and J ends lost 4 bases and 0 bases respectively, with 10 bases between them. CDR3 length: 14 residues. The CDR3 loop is CASSPLGGSYEQYF. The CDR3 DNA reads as TGCGCCAGCAGCCCCCTTGGCGGCTCCTACGAGCAGTACTTC.

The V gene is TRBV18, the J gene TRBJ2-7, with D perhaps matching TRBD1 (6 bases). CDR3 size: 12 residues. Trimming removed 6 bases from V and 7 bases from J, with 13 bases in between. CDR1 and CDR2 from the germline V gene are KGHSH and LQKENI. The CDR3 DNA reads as TGTGCCAGCTCCCGGACAGACGAAGAGCAGTACTTC. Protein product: CASSRTDEEQYF.

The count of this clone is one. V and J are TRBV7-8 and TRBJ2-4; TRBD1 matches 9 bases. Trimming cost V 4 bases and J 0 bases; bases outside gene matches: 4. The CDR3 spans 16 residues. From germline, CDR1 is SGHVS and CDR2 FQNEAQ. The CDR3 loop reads CASSWGQGKAKNIQYF. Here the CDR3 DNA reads TGTGCCAGCAGCTGGGGACAGGGAAAAGCCAAAAACATTCAGTACTTC.

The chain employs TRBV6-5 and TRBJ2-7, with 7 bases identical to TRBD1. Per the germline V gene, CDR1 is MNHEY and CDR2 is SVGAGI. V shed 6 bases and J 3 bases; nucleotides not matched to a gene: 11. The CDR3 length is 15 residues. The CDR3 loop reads CASRPYRGSYYEQYF. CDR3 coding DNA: TGTGCCAGCAGACCGTACAGGGGTAGCTACTACGAGCAGTACTTC.

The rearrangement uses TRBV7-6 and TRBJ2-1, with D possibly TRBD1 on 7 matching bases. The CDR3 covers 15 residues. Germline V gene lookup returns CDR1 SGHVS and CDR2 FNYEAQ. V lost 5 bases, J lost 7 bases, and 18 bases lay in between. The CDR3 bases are TGTGCCAGCAGCCTGGAGGGGGCGCATGGGAATGAGCAGTTCTTC. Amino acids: CASSLEGAHGNEQFF.

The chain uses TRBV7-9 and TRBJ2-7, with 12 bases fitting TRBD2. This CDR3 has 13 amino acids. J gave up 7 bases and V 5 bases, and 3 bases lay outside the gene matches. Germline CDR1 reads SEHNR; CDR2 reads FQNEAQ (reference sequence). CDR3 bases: TGTGCCAGCAGCCGACTAGCGGGAGAAGAGCAGTACTTC. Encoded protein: CASSRLAGEEQYF.

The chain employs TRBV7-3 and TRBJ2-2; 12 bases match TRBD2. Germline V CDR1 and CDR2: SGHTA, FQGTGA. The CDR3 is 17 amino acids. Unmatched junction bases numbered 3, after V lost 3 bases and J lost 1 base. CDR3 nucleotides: TGTGCCAGCAGCTTTGGACTAGCGGGAAGGAACACCGGGGAGCTGTTTTTT. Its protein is CASSFGLAGRNTGELFF. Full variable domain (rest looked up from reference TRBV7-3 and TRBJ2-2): GAGVSQTPSNKVTEKGKYVELRCDPISGHTALYWYRQSLGQGPEFLIYFQGTGAADDSGLPNDRFFAVRPEGSVSTLKIQRTERGDSAVYLCASSFGLAGRNTGELFFGEGSRLTVL.

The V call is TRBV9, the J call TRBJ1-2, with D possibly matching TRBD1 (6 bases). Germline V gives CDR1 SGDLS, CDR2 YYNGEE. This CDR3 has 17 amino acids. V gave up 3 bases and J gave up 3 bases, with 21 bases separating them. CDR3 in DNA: TGTGCCAGCAGCGGGCAGGGGTCGAGTTCTATTTACTATGGCTACACCTTC. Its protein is CASSGQGSSSIYYGYTF.

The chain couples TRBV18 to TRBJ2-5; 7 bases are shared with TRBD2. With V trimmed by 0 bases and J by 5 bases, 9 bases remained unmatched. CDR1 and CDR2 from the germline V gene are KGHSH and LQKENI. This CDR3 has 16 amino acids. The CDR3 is CASSPPGGTIRETQYF. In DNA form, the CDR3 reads TGTGCCAGCTCACCACCGGGAGGGACTATTAGGGAGACCCAGTACTTC.

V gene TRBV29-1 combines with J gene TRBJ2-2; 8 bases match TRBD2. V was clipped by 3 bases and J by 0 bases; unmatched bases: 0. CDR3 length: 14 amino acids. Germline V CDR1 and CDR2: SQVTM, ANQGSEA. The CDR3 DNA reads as TGCAGCGTTGACGGGGGGGCGAACACCGGGGAGCTGTTTTTT. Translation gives CSVDGGANTGELFF.

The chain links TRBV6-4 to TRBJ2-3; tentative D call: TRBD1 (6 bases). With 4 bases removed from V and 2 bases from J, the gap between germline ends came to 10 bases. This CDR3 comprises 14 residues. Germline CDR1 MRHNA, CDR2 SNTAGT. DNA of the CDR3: TGTGCCAGCAGTGTGGACAGCGCCACAGATACGCAGTATTTT. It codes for CASSVDSATDTQYF.

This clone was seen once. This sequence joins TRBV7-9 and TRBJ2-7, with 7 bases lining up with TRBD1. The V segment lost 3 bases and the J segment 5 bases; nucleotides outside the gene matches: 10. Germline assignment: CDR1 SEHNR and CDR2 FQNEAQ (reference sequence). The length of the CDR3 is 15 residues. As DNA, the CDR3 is TGTGCCAGCAGCTTCGACAGGGAACTTAACCACGAGCAGTACTTC. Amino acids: CASSFDRELNHEQYF.

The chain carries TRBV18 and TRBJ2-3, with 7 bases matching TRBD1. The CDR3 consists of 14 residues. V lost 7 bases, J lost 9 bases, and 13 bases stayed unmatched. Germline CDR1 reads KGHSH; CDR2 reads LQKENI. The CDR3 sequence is CASYPGTVSETQYF. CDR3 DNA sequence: TGTGCCAGCTACCCCGGGACAGTGTCTGAAACGCAGTATTTT.

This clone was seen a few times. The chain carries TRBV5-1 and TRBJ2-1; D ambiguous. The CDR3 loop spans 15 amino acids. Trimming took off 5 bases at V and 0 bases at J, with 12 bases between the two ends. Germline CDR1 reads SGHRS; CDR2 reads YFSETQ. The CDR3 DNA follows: TGCGCCAGCAGTTATCGGGTAAGCTCCTACAATGAGCAGTTCTTC. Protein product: CASSYRVSSYNEQFF. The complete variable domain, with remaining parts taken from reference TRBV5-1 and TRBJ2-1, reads KAGVTQTPRYLIKTRGQQVTLSCSPISGHRSVSWYQQTPGQGLQFLFEYFSETQRNKGNFPGRFSGRQFSNSRSEMNVSTLELGDSALYLCASSYRVSSYNEQFFGPGTRLTVL.

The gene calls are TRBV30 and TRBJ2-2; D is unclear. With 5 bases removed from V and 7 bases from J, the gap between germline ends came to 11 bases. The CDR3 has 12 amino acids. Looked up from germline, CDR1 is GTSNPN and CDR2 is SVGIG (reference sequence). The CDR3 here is CAWASIDGELFF. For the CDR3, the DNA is TGTGCCTGGGCGAGTATAGACGGGGAGCTGTTTTTT.

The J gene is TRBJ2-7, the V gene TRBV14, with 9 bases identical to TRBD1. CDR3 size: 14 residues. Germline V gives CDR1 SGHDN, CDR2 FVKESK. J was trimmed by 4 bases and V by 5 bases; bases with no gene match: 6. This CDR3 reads CASSFGTGKYEQYF. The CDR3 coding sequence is TGTGCCAGCAGCTTCGGGACAGGGAAGTACGAGCAGTACTTC.

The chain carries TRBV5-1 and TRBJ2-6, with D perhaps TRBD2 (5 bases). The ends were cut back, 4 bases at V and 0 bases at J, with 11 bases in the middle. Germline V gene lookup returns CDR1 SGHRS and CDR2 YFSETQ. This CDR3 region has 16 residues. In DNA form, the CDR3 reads TGCGCCAGCAGCCTGAGCGGCCCCTCTGGGGCCAACGTCCTGACTTTC. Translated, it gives CASSLSGPSGANVLTF. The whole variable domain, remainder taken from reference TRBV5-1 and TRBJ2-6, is KAGVTQTPRYLIKTRGQQVTLSCSPISGHRSVSWYQQTPGQGLQFLFEYFSETQRNKGNFPGRFSGRQFSNSRSEMNVSTLELGDSALYLCASSLSGPSGANVLTFGAGSRLTVL.

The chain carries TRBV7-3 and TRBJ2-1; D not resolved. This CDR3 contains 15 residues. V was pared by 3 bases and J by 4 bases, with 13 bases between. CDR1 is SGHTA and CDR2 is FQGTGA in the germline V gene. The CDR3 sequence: CASSFLITEYNEQFF. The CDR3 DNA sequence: TGTGCCAGCAGCTTCTTGATTACAGAGTACAATGAGCAGTTCTTC. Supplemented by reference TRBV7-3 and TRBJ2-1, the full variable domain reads GAGVSQTPSNKVTEKGKYVELRCDPISGHTALYWYRQSLGQGPEFLIYFQGTGAADDSGLPNDRFFAVRPEGSVSTLKIQRTERGDSAVYLCASSFLITEYNEQFFGPGTRLTVL.

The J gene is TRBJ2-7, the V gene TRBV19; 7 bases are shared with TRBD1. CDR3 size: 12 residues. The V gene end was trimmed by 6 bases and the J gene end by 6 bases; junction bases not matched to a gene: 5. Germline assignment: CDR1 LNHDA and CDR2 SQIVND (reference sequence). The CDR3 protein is CASSLTGVEQYF. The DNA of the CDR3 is TGTGCCAGTAGCCTCACAGGGGTCGAGCAGTACTTC. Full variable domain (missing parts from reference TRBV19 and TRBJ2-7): DGGITQSPKYLFRKEGQNVTLSCEQNLNHDAMYWYRQDPGQGLRLIYYSQIVNDFQKGDIAEGYSVSREKKESFPLTVTSAQKNPTAFYLCASSLTGVEQYFGPGTRLTVT.

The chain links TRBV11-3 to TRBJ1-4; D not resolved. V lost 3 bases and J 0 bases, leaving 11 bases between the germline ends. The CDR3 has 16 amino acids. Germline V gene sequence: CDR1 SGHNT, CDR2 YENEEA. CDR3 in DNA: TGTGCCAGCAGCTTGGACTGGATTCCAACTAATGAAAAACTGTTTTTT. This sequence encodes CASSLDWIPTNEKLFF.

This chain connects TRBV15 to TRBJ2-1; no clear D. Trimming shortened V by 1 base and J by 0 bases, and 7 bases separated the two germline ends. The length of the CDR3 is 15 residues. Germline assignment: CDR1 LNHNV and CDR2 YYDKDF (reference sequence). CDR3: CATSRGESSYNEQFF. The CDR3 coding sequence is TGTGCCACCAGCAGAGGAGAGAGCTCCTACAATGAGCAGTTCTTC.